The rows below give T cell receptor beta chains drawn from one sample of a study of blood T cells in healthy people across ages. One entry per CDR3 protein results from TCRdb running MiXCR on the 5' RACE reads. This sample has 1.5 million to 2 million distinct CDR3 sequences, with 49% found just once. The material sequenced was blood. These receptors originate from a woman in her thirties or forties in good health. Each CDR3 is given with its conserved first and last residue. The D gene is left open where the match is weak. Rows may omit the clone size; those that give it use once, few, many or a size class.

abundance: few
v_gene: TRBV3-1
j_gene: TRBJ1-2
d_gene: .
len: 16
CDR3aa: CASSPTAAATNYGYTF
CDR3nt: TGTGCCAGCAGCCCCACGGCGGCGGCTACTAACTATGGCTACACCTTC

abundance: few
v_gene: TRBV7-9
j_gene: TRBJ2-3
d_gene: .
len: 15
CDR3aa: CASTIMLGRTDTRYF
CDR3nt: TGTGCCAGCACCATTATGTTGGGGCGCACAGATACGCGGTATTTT

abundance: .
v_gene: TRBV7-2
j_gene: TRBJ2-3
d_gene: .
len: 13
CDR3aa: CASSVSRDDTQYF
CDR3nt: TGTGCCAGCAGCGTCTCGAGGGATGACACGCAGTATTTT

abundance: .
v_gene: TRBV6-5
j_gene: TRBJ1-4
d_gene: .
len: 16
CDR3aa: CASRRSPRTANEKLFF
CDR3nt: TGTGCCAGCAGACGCTCGCCCAGGACAGCAAATGAAAAACTGTTTTTT

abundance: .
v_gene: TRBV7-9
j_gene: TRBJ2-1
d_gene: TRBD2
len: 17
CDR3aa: CASSLYGPSGTYNEQFF
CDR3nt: TGTGCCAGCAGCTTATATGGTCCTAGCGGGACCTACAATGAGCAGTTCTTC

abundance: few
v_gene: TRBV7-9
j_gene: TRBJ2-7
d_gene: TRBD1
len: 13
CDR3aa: CASNRGTDTEQYF
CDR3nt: TGTGCCAGCAACCGTGGGACAGATACGGAGCAGTACTTC

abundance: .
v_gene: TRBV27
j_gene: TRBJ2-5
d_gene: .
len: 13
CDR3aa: CASSGVGAETQYF
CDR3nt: TGTGCCAGCAGTGGGGTGGGCGCAGAGACCCAGTACTTC

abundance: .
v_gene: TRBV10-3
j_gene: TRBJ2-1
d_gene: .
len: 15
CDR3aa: CAIRGAGSSYNEQFF
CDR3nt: TGTGCCATCAGGGGGGCGGGGAGCTCCTACAATGAGCAGTTCTTC

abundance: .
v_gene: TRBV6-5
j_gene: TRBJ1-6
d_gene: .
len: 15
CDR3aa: CASSPFQGRNSPLHF
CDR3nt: TGTGCCAGCAGTCCTTTTCAGGGGAGGAATTCACCCCTCCACTTT

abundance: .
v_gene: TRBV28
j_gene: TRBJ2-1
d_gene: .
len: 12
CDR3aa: CAGTHTAAWQFF
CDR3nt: TGTGCCGGCACTCATACGGCTGCCTGGCAGTTCTTC

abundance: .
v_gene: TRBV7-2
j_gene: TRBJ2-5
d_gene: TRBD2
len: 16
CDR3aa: CASSFSSGGVSETQYF
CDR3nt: TGTGCCAGCAGCTTTAGTAGCGGGGGGGTTTCAGAGACCCAGTACTTC

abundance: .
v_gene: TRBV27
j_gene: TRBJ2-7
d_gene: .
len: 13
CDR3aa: CASYGAPYHEQYF
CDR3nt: TGTGCCAGCTACGGGGCTCCTTACCACGAGCAGTACTTC

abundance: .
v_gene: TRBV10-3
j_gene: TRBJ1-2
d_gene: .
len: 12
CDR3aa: CAISEGGDGYTF
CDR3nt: TGTGCCATCAGTGAGGGGGGAGATGGCTACACCTTC

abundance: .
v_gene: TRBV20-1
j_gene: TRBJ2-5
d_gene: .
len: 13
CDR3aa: CSARVAGLREQYF
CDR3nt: TGCAGTGCTAGAGTGGCGGGTTTACGAGAGCAGTACTTC

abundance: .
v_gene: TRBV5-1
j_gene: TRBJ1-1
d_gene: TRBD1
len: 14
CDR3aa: CASSSRDSRTEAFF
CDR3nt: TGCGCCAGCAGCTCCCGGGACAGTCGTACTGAAGCTTTCTTT

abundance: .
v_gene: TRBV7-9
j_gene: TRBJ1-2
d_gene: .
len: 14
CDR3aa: CASSLVEGSYGYTF
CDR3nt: TGTGCCAGCAGCTTAGTAGAGGGTTCCTATGGCTACACCTTC

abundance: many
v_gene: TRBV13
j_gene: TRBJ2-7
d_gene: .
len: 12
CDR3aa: CASSLGRAEQYF
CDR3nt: TGTGCCAGCAGCTTAGGGCGGGCCGAGCAGTACTTC

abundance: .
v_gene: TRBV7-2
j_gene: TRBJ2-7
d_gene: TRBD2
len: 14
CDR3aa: CASSVSGTSYEQYF
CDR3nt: TGTGCCAGCAGCGTTTCCGGGACTAGCTACGAGCAGTACTTC

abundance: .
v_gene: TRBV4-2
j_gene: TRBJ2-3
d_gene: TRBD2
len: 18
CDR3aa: CASSQVLGTSSSTDTQYF
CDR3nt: TGTGCCAGCAGCCAAGTGCTCGGGACTAGCTCAAGCACAGATACGCAGTATTTT

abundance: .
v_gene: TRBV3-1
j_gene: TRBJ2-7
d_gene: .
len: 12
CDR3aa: CASSQFGAEQYF
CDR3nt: TGTGCCAGCAGCCAGTTCGGGGCCGAGCAGTACTTC

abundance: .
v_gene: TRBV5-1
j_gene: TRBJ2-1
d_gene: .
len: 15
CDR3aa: CASSLAARGNNEQFF
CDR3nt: TGCGCCAGCAGCTTGGCCGCGAGGGGAAACAATGAGCAGTTCTTC

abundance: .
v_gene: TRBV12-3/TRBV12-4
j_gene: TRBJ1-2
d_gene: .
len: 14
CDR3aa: CASSLSRDSYGYTF
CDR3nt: TGTGCCAGCAGTTTAAGTCGGGATAGCTATGGCTACACCTTC

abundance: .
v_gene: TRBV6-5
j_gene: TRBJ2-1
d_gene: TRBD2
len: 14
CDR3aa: CASTPSGGRVEQFF
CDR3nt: TGTGCCAGCACTCCTAGCGGGGGGCGAGTTGAGCAGTTCTTC

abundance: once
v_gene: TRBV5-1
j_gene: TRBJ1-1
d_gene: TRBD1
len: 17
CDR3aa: CASRLGQDRHTITEAFF
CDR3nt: TGCGCCAGCAGATTGGGACAGGACAGGCACACAATCACTGAAGCTTTCTTT

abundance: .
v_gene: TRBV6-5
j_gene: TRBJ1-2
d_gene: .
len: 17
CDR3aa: CASSYSETALLAGGYTF
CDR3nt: TGTGCCAGCAGTTACTCAGAGACAGCTTTACTTGCGGGTGGCTACACCTTC

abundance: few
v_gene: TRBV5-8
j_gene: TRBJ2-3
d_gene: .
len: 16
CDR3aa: CASSLAGKLLTDTQYF
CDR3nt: TGTGCCAGCAGCTTGGCCGGGAAGCTGCTCACAGATACGCAGTATTTT

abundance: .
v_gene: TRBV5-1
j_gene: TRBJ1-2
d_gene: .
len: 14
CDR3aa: CASSFEGITYGYTF
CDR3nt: TGCGCCAGCAGCTTTGAAGGGATCACCTATGGCTACACCTTC

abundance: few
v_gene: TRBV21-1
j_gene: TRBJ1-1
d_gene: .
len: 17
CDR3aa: CASSKVGTGASNTEAFF
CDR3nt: .

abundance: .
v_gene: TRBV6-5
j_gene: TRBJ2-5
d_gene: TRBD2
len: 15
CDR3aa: CASRRDPLAEETQYF
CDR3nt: TGTGCCAGCAGACGAGATCCACTAGCGGAAGAGACCCAGTACTTC

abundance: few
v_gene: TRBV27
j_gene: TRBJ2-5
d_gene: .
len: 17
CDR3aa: CAISTYEVEVAQETQYF
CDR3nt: TGTGCCATCTCAACATACGAGGTTGAAGTAGCCCAAGAGACCCAGTACTTC

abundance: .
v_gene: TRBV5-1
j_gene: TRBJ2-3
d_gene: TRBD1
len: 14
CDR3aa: CASGQGGPTDTQYF
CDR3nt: TGCGCCAGCGGACAGGGGGGCCCCACAGATACGCAGTATTTT

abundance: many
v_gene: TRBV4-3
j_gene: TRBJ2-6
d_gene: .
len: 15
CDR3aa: CASSQQISGANVLTF
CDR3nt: TGCGCCAGCAGCCAGCAGATCTCTGGGGCCAACGTCCTGACTTTC

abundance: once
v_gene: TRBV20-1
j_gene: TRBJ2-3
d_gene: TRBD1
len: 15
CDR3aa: CSARTGQGRTDTQYF
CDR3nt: TGCAGTGCTCGAACAGGACAGGGTCGGACAGATACGCAGTATTTT

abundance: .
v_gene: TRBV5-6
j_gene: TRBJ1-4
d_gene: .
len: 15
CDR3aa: CASTQSRASNEKLFF
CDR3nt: TGTGCCAGCACCCAATCGCGGGCGTCTAATGAAAAACTGTTTTTT

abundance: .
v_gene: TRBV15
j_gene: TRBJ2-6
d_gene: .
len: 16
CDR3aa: CATSREPGPGANVLTF
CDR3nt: TGTGCCACCAGCAGAGAACCGGGGCCCGGGGCCAACGTCCTGACTTTC

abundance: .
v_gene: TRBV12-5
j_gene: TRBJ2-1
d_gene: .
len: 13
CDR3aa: CASGSNSYNEQFF
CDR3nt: TGTGCTAGTGGTTCGAACTCGTACAATGAGCAGTTCTTC

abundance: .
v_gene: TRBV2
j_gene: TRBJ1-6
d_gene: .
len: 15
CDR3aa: CASRTTGNHNSPLHF
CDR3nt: TGTGCCAGCAGAACAACAGGGAATCATAATTCACCCCTCCACTTT

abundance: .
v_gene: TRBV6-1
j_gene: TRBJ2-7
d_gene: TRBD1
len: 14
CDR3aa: CASRQGQGGIEQYF
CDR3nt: TGTGCCAGCAGGCAAGGACAGGGTGGTATCGAGCAGTACTTC

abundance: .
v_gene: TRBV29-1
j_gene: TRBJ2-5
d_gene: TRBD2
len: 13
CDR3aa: CSATSGGQETQYF
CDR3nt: TGCAGCGCGACTAGCGGGGGCCAAGAGACCCAGTACTTC

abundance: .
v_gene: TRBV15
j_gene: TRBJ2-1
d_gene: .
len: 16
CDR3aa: CATSSVEGRVDNEQFF
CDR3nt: TGTGCCACCAGCAGTGTAGAGGGCCGCGTCGACAATGAGCAGTTCTTC

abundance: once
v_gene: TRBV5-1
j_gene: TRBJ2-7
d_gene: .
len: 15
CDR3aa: CASSLGRTGLYEQYF
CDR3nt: TGCGCCAGCAGCCTGGGACGCACCGGTCTCTACGAGCAGTACTTC

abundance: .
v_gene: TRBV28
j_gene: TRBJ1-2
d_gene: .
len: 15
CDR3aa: CASSSEGSRNYGYTF
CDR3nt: TGTGCCAGCAGTTCCGAGGGGTCGAGAAACTATGGCTACACCTTC